Listed below are T cell receptor beta chains from one sample, sequenced in a study of blood T cell repertoires in COVID-19. Measured with immunoSEQ multiplex PCR; TCRdb has only the in-frame clones, and not every one. The data hold hundreds of thousands of clones, with 70% to 90% observed a single time. Sequencing was performed on peripheral blood. The receptors derive from a young woman with COVID-19, enrolled during active disease. The CDR3 runs from the conserved cysteine through the conserved F or W. A D gene is named only where the DNA matches it firmly. Size values are once, few and many counts, or a class for expanded clones, and some rows have none.

TRBV25-1,TRBJ2-1,.,TRBD1,TGTGCCAGCAGTGCCCCGGGACAGTTCTACAATGAGCAGTTCTTC,CASSAPGQFYNEQFF
TRBV11-2,TRBJ1-6,.,.,TGTGCCAGCAGCTCCCTCAGGGTTAAAGAAAATTCACCCCTCCACTTT,CASSSLRVKENSPLHF
TRBV6-2/TRBV6-3,TRBJ1-6,.,TRBD1,TGTGCCAGCAGTAAGCCCCGGACAGGGTTCAATTCACCCCTCCACTTT,CASSKPRTGFNSPLHF
TRBV27,TRBJ2-1,once,TRBD2,TGTGCCAGCAGTTTTAGACTAGCGGGAGCATGGGAGCAGTTCTTC,CASSFRLAGAWEQFF
TRBV6-2/TRBV6-3,TRBJ2-7,once,TRBD2,TGTGCCAGCAGTTACGCGGGGGTTGTGTACGAGCAGTACTTC,CASSYAGVVYEQYF
TRBV24-1,TRBJ2-3,once,TRBD2,TGTGCCACCAGTGATTACGGGGGGATCGGGGGCACAGATACGCAGTATTTT,CATSDYGGIGGTDTQYF
TRBV7-2,TRBJ1-4,.,.,TGTGCCAGCAGCGTAAACAGGGCTGAAAAACTGTTTTTT,CASSVNRAEKLFF
TRBV7-8,TRBJ1-2,.,.,TGTGCCAGCAGCTTGACAGGCTATGGCTACACCTTC,CASSLTGYGYTF
TRBV28,TRBJ1-5,.,TRBD1,TGTGCCAGCAGTACACTCCGGGACAGCCCCAATCAGCCCCAGCATTTT,CASSTLRDSPNQPQHF
TRBV5-7,TRBJ1-3,.,.,TGTGCCAGCACCCGCGGCCAGAGAAGAACTGGAAACACCATATATTTT,CASTRGQRRTGNTIYF
TRBV7-6,TRBJ2-5,.,TRBD1,TGTGCCAGCAGCCTCGGACAGGGCCAAGAGACCCAGTACTTC,CASSLGQGQETQYF
TRBV7-9,TRBJ2-7,.,.,TGTGCCAGCAGCTTAGTACTTGCCTACGAGCAGTACTTC,CASSLVLAYEQYF
TRBV6-1,TRBJ2-1,.,TRBD2,TGTGCCAGCAGTGAAGACGGAACTAGCGGGGGCTTTTACAATGAGCAGTTCTTC,CASSEDGTSGGFYNEQFF
TRBV6-6,TRBJ2-7,.,TRBD1,TGTGCCAGCAGTTACCCCGGACAGGGGGCCTCCTACGAGCAGTACTTC,CASSYPGQGASYEQYF
TRBV29-1,TRBJ2-1,.,TRBD2,TGCAGCGTGAGAGCGGGGGGGAATGAGCAGTTCTTC,CSVRAGGNEQFF
TRBV4-1,TRBJ1-5,.,TRBD1,TGCGCCAGCAGCCATGGCGACAGGGCAGGATCCAATCAGCCCCAGCATTTT,CASSHGDRAGSNQPQHF
TRBV24-1,TRBJ1-5,.,.,TGTGCCACCAGTGATGACCAGGCCAATCAGCCCCAGCATTTT,CATSDDQANQPQHF
TRBV21-1,TRBJ2-3,.,.,TGTGCCAGCAACTTACTCTCCGGGACAGGGCCAGATACGCAGTATTTT,CASNLLSGTGPDTQYF
TRBV7-2,TRBJ2-7,once,.,TGTGCCAGCAGCTTAGAGGACAGAGATCTCGAGCAGTACTTC,CASSLEDRDLEQYF
TRBV11-2,TRBJ2-2,few,TRBD2,TGTGCCAGCAGCCGGGGACTAGGCGGGGAGCTGTTTTTT,CASSRGLGGELFF
TRBV29-1,TRBJ1-1,once,.,TGCAGCGCCACAGCCGGGGTCAACACTGAAGCTTTCTTT,CSATAGVNTEAFF
TRBV29-1,TRBJ2-2,.,.,TGCAGCGTTGAAACGGGGTACGGCGGGGAGCTGTTTTTT,CSVETGYGGELFF
TRBV29-1,TRBJ2-3,.,TRBD2,TGCAGCGTTGCGGGCGGGAGGGTGGCAGATACGCAGTATTTT,CSVAGGRVADTQYF
TRBV5-5,TRBJ2-1,.,TRBD1,TGTGCCAGCAGCTTGGCGCGACAGGGGCTCAATGAGCAGTTCTTC,CASSLARQGLNEQFF
TRBV11-2,TRBJ2-1,.,.,TGTGCCAGCAGCTTATATTGGGGGGACGGCTCCTGGGATGAGCAGTTCTTC,CASSLYWGDGSWDEQFF
TRBV9,TRBJ2-2,.,.,TGTGCCAGCAGCGCCGGGGGGCCGAACACCGGGGAGCTGTTTTTT,CASSAGGPNTGELFF
TRBV18,TRBJ1-3,.,.,TGTGCCAGCTCACCACAGTCCAAACTAACCTCTGGAAACACCATATATTTT,CASSPQSKLTSGNTIYF
TRBV7-2,TRBJ1-5,.,TRBD1,TGTGCCAGCAGCTCCGGGGGACAGTTCAATCAGCCCCAGCATTTT,CASSSGGQFNQPQHF
TRBV18,TRBJ2-3,.,.,TGTGCCAGCTCACCACCCGACAGCTCTAGCACAGATACGCAGTATTTT,CASSPPDSSSTDTQYF
TRBV4-3,TRBJ2-3,.,.,TGCGCCAGCAGCCAAGATTCGGGTACGCAGTATTTT,CASSQDSGTQYF
TRBV6-5,TRBJ1-2,.,.,TGTGCCAGCAGTTACTCATACATCCTCAACTATGGCTACACCTTC,CASSYSYILNYGYTF
TRBV11-2,TRBJ2-2,.,TRBD2,TGTGCCAGCAGCTTAACGGGAGGGCCAACCGGGGAGCTGTTTTTT,CASSLTGGPTGELFF
TRBV7-7,TRBJ2-5,.,TRBD2,TGTGCTAGCAGCCCAGCCCTAGCGGGCTACCAAGAGACCCAGTACTTC,CASSPALAGYQETQYF